This paragraph covers one TCR beta chain sequence. In the original analysis: Counts of nucleated cells, estimated from reference gene primer amplification, were obtained. This table comes from immunoSEQ multiplex PCR, and its TCRdb copy is limited to in-frame clones, with some not included. V and J calls and clone size are as listed in that table; D and trimming were resolved from the DNA. The table has 200,000 to 300,000 clones, about four fifths seen once. The data are from a study of blood T cell repertoires in COVID-19. Study overall: Donors in the United States, Italy and Spain gave samples during acute or convalescent COVID-19. T cells, B-cell-depleted T cells, or PBMCs supplied cDNA or gDNA.

The sample taken for sequencing was peripheral blood. The source is a woman aged 70 to 79 with acute or convalescent COVID-19.

The CDR3: CASSQETSQSGQPQHF. CDR3 coding DNA: TGCGCCAGCAGCCAAGAGACATCGCAAAGCGGGCAGCCCCAGCATTTT. The V gene is TRBV4-1, the J gene TRBJ1-5, with unresolved D. This CDR3 comprises 16 residues. Germline-derived CDR1 and CDR2 are MGHRA and YSYEKL. V lost 0 bases, J lost 7 bases, and 16 bases lay in between.